The 10 T cell receptor beta chains below all came from one sample that was sequenced in a study of shared clonotypes between healthy human individuals. Naive CD8 cells lacked CD45RO and underwent positive selection for CCR7, leaving out terminally differentiated effector memory CD45RA+ cells. TCRdb's copy holds only in-frame clones and misses some; the assay was immunoSEQ multiplex PCR. The repertoire holds fewer than 1 million clones, 95% to 97% seen once, with about 0.25% in the top ten. Sequencing was carried out using naive CD8+ T cells sorted from blood. Source of these receptors: a man aged 30-40 years in good health.

The V and J genes are TRBV29-1 and TRBJ2-5; either TRBD1 or TRBD2 may fit D (5 bases each). Germline CDR1 SQVTM, CDR2 ANQGSEA. CDR3 length equals 13 residues. V lost 3 bases and J lost 3, with 11 bases in between. CDR3 DNA: TGCAGCGTTGACGGTTTGGGGGAAGAGACCCAGTACTTC. Its translation: CSVDGLGEETQYF.

This chain connects TRBV28 to TRBJ1-1; perhaps TRBD1 as D (6 bases). The V gene lost 3 bases and the J gene lost 4 bases, with 12 bases spanning the gap. The CDR3 loop spans 14 amino acids. Germline values: CDR1 MDHEN, CDR2 SYDVKM. CDR3: CASSFQGISTEAFF. CDR3 in DNA: TGTGCCAGCAGTTTCCAGGGGATTAGCACTGAAGCTTTCTTT. Looking up the rest from reference TRBV28 and TRBJ1-1 gives the full variable domain: DVKVTQSSRYLVKRTGEKVFLECVQDMDHENMFWYRQDPGLGLRLIYFSYDVKMKEKGDIPEGYSVSREKKERFSLILESASTNQTSMYLCASSFQGISTEAFFGQGTRLTVV.

This clone was observed a single time. The V and J genes are TRBV7-8 and TRBJ1-4; tentative D call: TRBD1 (5 bases). CDR1 is SGHVS and CDR2 is FQNEAQ in the germline V gene. The CDR3 is 19 residues long. V dropped 2 bases and J dropped 0 bases, with 19 bases sitting between them. The CDR3 nucleotides read TGTGCCAGCAGCTTAAAAAGGGGCGGGGGTTATGCAACTAATGAAAAACTGTTTTTT. Translation gives CASSLKRGGGYATNEKLFF.

V usage is TRBV11-3 and J usage is TRBJ2-5; D is unresolved. This CDR3 region has 13 residues. Germline CDR1 and CDR2: SGHNT and YENEEA. V was cut by 6 bases and J by 7 bases, with 15 bases left in between. CDR3 nucleotides: TGTGCCAGCAGTTTCGGACCAGCAGGGACCCAGTACTTC. Translated, it gives CASSFGPAGTQYF.

CDR3 bases: TGCGCCAGCAGCCAAGCCAAAAGAGCGGTGAGGGAGCTGTTTTTT. Amino acid sequence: CASSQAKRAVRELFF. This chain uses TRBV4-1 with TRBJ2-2, with a possible D match to TRBD2 (5 bases). The CDR3 has 15 residues. Trimming shortened V by 1 base and J by 9 bases, and 15 bases separated the two germline ends. Per the germline V gene, CDR1 is MGHRA and CDR2 is YSYEKL.

The chain combines TRBV19 with TRBJ1-2, with D possibly TRBD1 on 6 matching bases. The CDR3 totals 14 residues. V was trimmed by 2 bases and J by 6 bases, leaving 13 bases between them. CDR1 and CDR2 (germline): LNHDA, SQIVND (reference sequence). CDR3 loop: CASSIFQGQDGYTF. In DNA form, the CDR3 reads TGTGCCAGTAGTATATTCCAGGGGCAGGATGGCTACACCTTC. The entire variable domain, with the rest obtained from reference TRBV19 and TRBJ1-2, is as follows: DGGITQSPKYLFRKEGQNVTLSCEQNLNHDAMYWYRQDPGQGLRLIYYSQIVNDFQKGDIAEGYSVSREKKESFPLTVTSAQKNPTAFYLCASSIFQGQDGYTFGSGTRLTVV.

The rearrangement links TRBV11-2 to TRBJ2-7; perhaps TRBD1 as D (6 bases). This CDR3 spans 13 amino acids. Germline V lookup: CDR1 SGHAT, CDR2 FQNNGV. V lost 0 bases, J lost 6 bases, and 9 bases lay in between. CDR3: CASSLELGGEQYF. The CDR3 DNA sequence: TGTGCCAGCAGCTTAGAGCTAGGGGGCGAGCAGTACTTC. The full variable domain, with the rest looked up from reference TRBV11-2 and TRBJ2-7, is EAGVAQSPRYKIIEKRQSVAFWCNPISGHATLYWYQQILGQGPKLLIQFQNNGVVDDSQLPKDRFSAERLKGVDSTLKIQPAKLEDSAVYLCASSLELGGEQYFGPGTRLTVT.

This clone occurred once. The chain joins TRBV28 to TRBJ2-7; 7 nucleotides match TRBD1. CDR1 and CDR2 from the germline V gene are MDHEN and SYDVKM. This CDR3 comprises 14 residues. The V gene end was trimmed by 5 bases and the J gene end by 4 bases; junction bases not matched to a gene: 8. CDR3: CASSDLGQIYEQYF. The CDR3 DNA reads TGTGCCAGCAGTGACCTGGGACAGATTTACGAGCAGTACTTC.

This chain joins TRBV5-1 and TRBJ2-5; 12 nucleotides agree with TRBD1. CDR1 and CDR2 from the germline V gene are SGHRS and YFSETQ. V gave up 2 bases and J gave up 1 base; unmatched junction bases: 3. The length of the CDR3 is 16 residues. CDR3 sequence (DNA): TGCGCCAGCAGCTTTGGGACAGGGGGCATCCAAGAGACCCAGTACTTC. Translation gives CASSFGTGGIQETQYF.

This clone was detected once. The CDR3 DNA is TGTGCCAGCAGCTTGTATAAAGGAAGTGAGGGGGTAGCCAAAAACATTCAGTACTTC. This sequence encodes CASSLYKGSEGVAKNIQYF. The chain has TRBV5-5 and TRBJ2-4, with a weak D call TRBD1 (6 bases). With 1 base removed from V and 0 bases from J, the gap between germline ends came to 20 bases. The CDR3 has 19 residues. In germline, CDR1 is SGHKS, CDR2 YYEKEE (reference sequence).